The rows below give T cell receptor beta chains drawn from one sample of a study of cytomegalovirus exposure and HLA in healthy donors. The method was immunoSEQ multiplex PCR; TCRdb's version includes in-frame clones alone and lacks a portion of them. Seen here are about 110,000 clones, about 88% observed once, and the top ten hold around 2.1%. Sequencing was done on a sample of PBMCs. Source of these receptors: a woman younger than 30 in good health and CMV-seronegative. The CDR3 runs from the conserved cysteine through the conserved F or W. D genes are given only for firm matches. Some rows have no size entry. The others give once, few or many, or a class for an expanded clone.

.,TRBV5-1,13,TRBD2,TRBJ2-5,TGCGCCAGCAGCTCCCAGGGAGGGGAGACCCAGTACTTC,CASSSQGGETQYF
.,TRBV27,16,TRBD2,TRBJ2-7,TGTGCCAGCAGCTCAACCGGGGCTTCGGGGGGGAACGAGCAGTACTTC,CASSSTGASGGNEQYF
.,TRBV5-4,15,.,TRBJ2-7,TGTGCCAGCAGCTTGGGTTTTGGGGGGACCTACGAGCAGTACTTC,CASSLGFGGTYEQYF
.,TRBV27,17,TRBD2,TRBJ2-3,TGTGCCAGCAGCCCCACCCATCCGGGACTAGCGCCAGATACGCAGTATTTT,CASSPTHPGLAPDTQYF
.,TRBV19,14,.,TRBJ1-1,TGTGCCAGCCGGAGTCGGTCCATGAACACTGAAGCTTTCTTT,CASRSRSMNTEAFF
.,TRBV9,15,.,TRBJ2-1,TGTGCCAGCAGCTTGGGGCAGGGGCCCTCGGGAGAGCAGTTCTTC,CASSLGQGPSGEQFF
.,TRBV19,16,TRBD2,TRBJ2-1,TGTGCCAGTAGTACGACGCCAGCGGGAGTGAACAATGAGCAGTTCTTC,CASSTTPAGVNNEQFF
.,TRBV28,16,TRBD1,TRBJ1-5,TGTGCCAGCGGGGGAGGACAGGGGGCTAGCAATCAGCCCCAGCATTTT,CASGGGQGASNQPQHF
.,TRBV5-1,14,.,TRBJ2-7,TGCGCCAGCAGCCCCGGCAGTTATTCAGGCGAGCAGTACTTC,CASSPGSYSGEQYF
.,TRBV4-3,16,.,TRBJ2-1,TGCGCCAGCAGCCAGACCGGGACATCTCCTTACAATGAGCAGTTCTTC,CASSQTGTSPYNEQFF
once,TRBV6-1,13,.,TRBJ1-2,TGTGCCAGCAGTGATAGCGGCCCCTATGGCTACACCTTC,CASSDSGPYGYTF
.,TRBV6-5,15,TRBD2,TRBJ2-1,TGTGCCAGCAGTGTCCGGGGGGGAATGGGCAATGAGCAGTTCTTC,CASSVRGGMGNEQFF
once,TRBV20-1,11,.,TRBJ1-1,TGCAGTGCTAAGACAGACCCAGAAGCTTTCTTT,CSAKTDPEAFF
.,TRBV4-2,18,TRBD1,TRBJ2-7,TGTGCCAGCAGCCAAGAAATCCCGGACAGGGACATCCTCTACGAGCAGTACTTC,CASSQEIPDRDILYEQYF
.,TRBV7-9,18,.,TRBJ1-2,TGTGCCAGCAGGGAGGGGGGGACGGCGGCAGTGGGGCACTATGGCTACACCTTC,CASREGGTAAVGHYGYTF
.,TRBV4-3,16,TRBD2,TRBJ2-1,TGCGCCAGCAGCCCAGGCGCGGGGGGGGACTACAATGAGCAGTTCTTC,CASSPGAGGDYNEQFF
.,TRBV7-8,14,.,TRBJ2-7,TGTGCCAGCAGCTCGGACACAGTAGCTTACGAGCAGTACTTC,CASSSDTVAYEQYF